The sequence of this TCR beta chain was determined in a study of cytomegalovirus exposure and HLA in healthy donors. Study-level points and caveats: Investigators reported 150 to 200 TCR beta chains as tied to cytomegalovirus.

PCR involved 60 Vbeta and 13 Jbeta primers. The assay was immunoSEQ multiplex PCR, and TCRdb's table has in-frame clones only and misses some. Of just over 150,000 clones in the sample, roughly 80% were seen once. Notes on this clone: The antigen is not known.

This sequence was found in a middle-aged woman in good health and CMV-seronegative. Sequenced sample: PBMCs.

The CDR3 loop reads CASSTTGNTEAFF. In nucleotides, the CDR3 is TGTGCCAGTAGTACTACAGGGAACACTGAAGCTTTCTTT. The chain employs TRBV19 and TRBJ1-1, with D possibly TRBD1 on 5 matching bases. Germline-derived CDR1 and CDR2 are LNHDA and SQIVND (reference sequence). This CDR3 comprises 13 residues. The ends were cut back, 4 bases at V and 1 base at J, with 7 bases in the middle.